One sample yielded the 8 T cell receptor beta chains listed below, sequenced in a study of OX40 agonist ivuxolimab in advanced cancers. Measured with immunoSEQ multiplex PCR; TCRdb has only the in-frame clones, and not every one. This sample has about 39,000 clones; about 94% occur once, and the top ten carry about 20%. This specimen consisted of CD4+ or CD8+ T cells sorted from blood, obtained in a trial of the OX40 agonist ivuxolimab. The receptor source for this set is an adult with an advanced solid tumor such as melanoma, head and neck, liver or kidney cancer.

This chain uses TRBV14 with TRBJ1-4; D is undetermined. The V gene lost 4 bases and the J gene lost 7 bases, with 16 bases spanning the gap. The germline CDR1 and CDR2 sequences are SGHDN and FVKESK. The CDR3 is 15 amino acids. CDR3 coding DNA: TGTGCCAGCAGCCTAAGCATGGGTTTAAGTGAAAAACTGTTTTTT. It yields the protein CASSLSMGLSEKLFF.

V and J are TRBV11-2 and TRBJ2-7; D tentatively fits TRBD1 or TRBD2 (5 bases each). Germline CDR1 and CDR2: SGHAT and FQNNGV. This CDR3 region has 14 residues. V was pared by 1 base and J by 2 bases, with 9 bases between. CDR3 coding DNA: TGTGCCAGCAGCTTAGGAGGGGAAACCTACGAGCAGTACTTC. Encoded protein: CASSLGGETYEQYF. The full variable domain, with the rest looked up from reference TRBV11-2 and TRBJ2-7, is EAGVAQSPRYKIIEKRQSVAFWCNPISGHATLYWYQQILGQGPKLLIQFQNNGVVDDSQLPKDRFSAERLKGVDSTLKIQPAKLEDSAVYLCASSLGGETYEQYFGPGTRLTVT.

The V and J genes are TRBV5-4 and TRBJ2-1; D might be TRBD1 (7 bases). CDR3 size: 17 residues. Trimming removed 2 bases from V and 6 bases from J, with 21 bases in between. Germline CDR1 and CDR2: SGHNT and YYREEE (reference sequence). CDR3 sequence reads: CASSFDREALYSNEQFF. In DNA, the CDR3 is TGTGCCAGCAGCTTCGACAGGGAGGCGCTTTACAGCAATGAGCAGTTCTTC.

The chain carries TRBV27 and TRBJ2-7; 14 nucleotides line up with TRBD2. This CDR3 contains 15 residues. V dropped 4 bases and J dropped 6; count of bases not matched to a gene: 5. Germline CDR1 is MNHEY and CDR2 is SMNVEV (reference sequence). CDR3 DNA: TGTGCCAGCAGTTCGGGACTAGCGGGAGTAGCCGAGCAGTACTTC. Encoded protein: CASSSGLAGVAEQYF.

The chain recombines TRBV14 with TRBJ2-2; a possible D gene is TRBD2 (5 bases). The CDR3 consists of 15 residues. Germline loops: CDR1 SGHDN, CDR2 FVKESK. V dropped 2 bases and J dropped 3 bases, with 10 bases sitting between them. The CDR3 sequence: CASSQMVGDTGELFF. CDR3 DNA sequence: TGTGCCAGCAGCCAAATGGTGGGAGACACCGGGGAGCTGTTTTTT.

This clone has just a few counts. The CDR3 loop is CASSWGGNTEAFF. As DNA, the CDR3 is TGTGCCAGCAGTTGGGGAGGAAACACTGAAGCTTTCTTT. The chain links TRBV27 to TRBJ1-1; D is unresolved. This CDR3 comprises 13 residues. Germline V gene data show CDR1 as MNHEY and CDR2 as SMNVEV (reference sequence). Trimming took off 4 bases at V and 2 bases at J, with 8 bases between the two ends.

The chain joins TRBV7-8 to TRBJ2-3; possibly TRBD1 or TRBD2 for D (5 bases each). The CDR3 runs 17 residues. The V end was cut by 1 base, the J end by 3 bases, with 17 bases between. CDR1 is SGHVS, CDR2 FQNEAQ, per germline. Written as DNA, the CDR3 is TGTGCCAGCAGCTTAGGGGGGAGTAGCATGAGGACAGATACGCAGTATTTT. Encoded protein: CASSLGGSSMRTDTQYF.

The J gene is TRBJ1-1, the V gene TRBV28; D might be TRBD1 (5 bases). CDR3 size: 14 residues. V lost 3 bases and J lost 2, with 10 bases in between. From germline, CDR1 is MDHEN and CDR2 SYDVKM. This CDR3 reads CASSFRGANTEAFF. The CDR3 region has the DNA TGTGCCAGCAGTTTTAGGGGAGCCAACACTGAAGCTTTCTTT.